The clone carrying this T cell receptor beta chain was seen repeatedly, ten times or more. Its antigen is unidentified. These data come from a study of Graves' ophthalmopathy and Graves' hyperthyroidism. Overall study findings and caveats: The 13-signature model separated ophthalmopathy from stable hyperthyroidism at almost 90% sensitivity and approximately 79% specificity. Appearing in blood as well were most expanded thyroid clonotypes above 0.001 frequency.

Orbital computed tomography, thyroid ultrasound, TRAb, serum thyroxine and clinical symptoms formed the basis of diagnosis. Trimming cost V 7 bases and J 8 bases; bases outside gene matches: 13. Germline CDR1 reads KGHDR; CDR2 reads SFDVKD. The CDR3 is 15 amino acids. Beta-chain TCR CDR3 regions were amplified from RNA transcripts. After a first-round RT-PCR with HTBI primers, a second-round multiplex PCR was run. TCRdb processed the multiplex PCR reads anew with MiXCR; each CDR3 protein has one entry. Of nearly 400,000 distinct CDR3 sequences listed, about a sixth are singletons. The sequence was obtained from a woman aged 18-29 years with Graves' ophthalmopathy. Material for sequencing was peripheral blood. J is TRBJ2-4 and V is TRBV24-1; TRBD2 aligns across 7 bases. CDR3 protein: CATSTSTSLGDIQYF. In DNA, the CDR3 is TGTGCCACCAGCACCTCGACTAGCCTGGGAGACATTCAGTACTTC.